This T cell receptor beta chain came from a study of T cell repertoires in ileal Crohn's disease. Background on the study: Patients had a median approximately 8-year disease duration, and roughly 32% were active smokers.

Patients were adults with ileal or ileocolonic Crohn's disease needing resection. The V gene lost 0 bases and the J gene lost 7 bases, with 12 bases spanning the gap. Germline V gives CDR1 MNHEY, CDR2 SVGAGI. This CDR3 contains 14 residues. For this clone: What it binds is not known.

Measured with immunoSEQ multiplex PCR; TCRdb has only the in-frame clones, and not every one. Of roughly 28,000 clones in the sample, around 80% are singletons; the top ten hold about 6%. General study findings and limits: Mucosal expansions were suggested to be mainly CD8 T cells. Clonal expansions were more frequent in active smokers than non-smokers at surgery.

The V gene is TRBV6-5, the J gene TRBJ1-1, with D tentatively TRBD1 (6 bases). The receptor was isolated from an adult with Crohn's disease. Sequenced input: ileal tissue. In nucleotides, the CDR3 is TGTGCCAGCAGTTACTCTACAGGGAAGGATGAAGCTTTCTTT. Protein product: CASSYSTGKDEAFF.